Below are 4 T cell receptor beta chains sequenced from a single sample in a study of shared clonotypes between healthy human individuals (dated by TCRdb to about 2020). Libraries came from the immunoSEQ multiplex PCR assay. The clones in this table, taken by TCRdb from immuneACCESS, are in-frame only. Not every clone is retained; where verified, under half of the shortfall comes from an unresolved V gene, and the cause of the rest is unknown. The sample records over 950,000 clones, 60% to 80% of which are singletons. Together, the top ten hold 0.85% to 1% of the sample. The sequencing sample was made of memory CD4+ T cells from PBMCs. The meaning of the sample's cell subset or site label: CD45RA-negative fraction. These receptors were taken from a young man in good health. Some clones in this sample may be carry-over from other donors' samples.

The chain recombines TRBV14 with TRBJ2-1; weak D call: TRBD1 (5 bases). Germline CDR1 SGHDN, CDR2 FVKESK. V was cut by 0 bases and J by 7 bases, with 13 bases left in between. The CDR3 has 15 residues. The CDR3 here is CASSQDSRARNEQFF. DNA for the CDR3: TGTGCCAGCAGCCAAGATTCCAGGGCGAGAAATGAGCAGTTCTTC.

This clone was detected only a few times. This sequence joins TRBV6-5 and TRBJ2-7; 9 positions agree with TRBD1. Germline CDR1 and CDR2: MNHEY and SVGAGI. The CDR3 runs 16 residues. Trimming cost V 4 bases and J 0 bases; bases outside gene matches: 7. CDR3: CASSSPGQGPSYEQYF. In DNA, the CDR3 is TGTGCCAGCAGTTCTCCGGGACAGGGACCCTCCTACGAGCAGTACTTC.

The chain carries TRBV4-1 and TRBJ2-5; D ambiguous. V was pared by 2 bases and J by 5 bases, with 9 bases between. CDR3 length: 13 amino acids. CDR1 and CDR2 (germline): MGHRA, YSYEKL. As DNA, the CDR3 is TGCGCCAGCAGCCAATGGGTGGGCGAGACCCAGTACTTC. It yields the protein CASSQWVGETQYF.

The V gene is TRBV7-2, the J gene TRBJ2-7; 9 bases are shared with TRBD1. V lost 4 bases, J lost 2 bases, and 6 bases stayed unmatched. CDR1 and CDR2 (germline): SGHTA, FQGNSA. The CDR3 has 15 residues. The CDR3 reads CASSSYGTGPYEQYF. The CDR3 DNA reads as TGTGCCAGCAGCTCCTACGGGACAGGGCCCTACGAGCAGTACTTC. Drawing the rest from reference TRBV7-2 and TRBJ2-7, the complete variable domain is GAGVSQSPSNKVTEKGKDVELRCDPISGHTALYWYRQSLGQGLEFLIYFQGNSAPDKSGLPSDRFSAERTGGSVSTLTIQRTQQEDSAVYLCASSSYGTGPYEQYFGPGTRLTVT.